The T cell receptor beta chain under discussion was sequenced for a study of cytomegalovirus exposure and HLA in healthy donors. In this sample, this clone turned up a few times. Both 60 Vbeta primers and 13 Jbeta primers went into the PCR. The table came from immunoSEQ multiplex PCR; TCRdb's copy has only in-frame clones and leaves some out. The table includes approximately 160,000 clones, about 71% detected once. Germline V gives CDR1 SGDLS, CDR2 YYNGEE. J gave up 6 bases and V 0 bases, and 13 bases lay outside the gene matches. The CDR3 contains 18 residues. The chain joins TRBV9 to TRBJ2-7; TRBD1 aligns across 12 bases. Sequencing was carried out using PBMCs. The origin of this receptor is a woman in her 40s in good health and CMV-seropositive. CDR3 in amino acids: CASSVGWGQGALGGEQYF. The DNA of the CDR3 is TGTGCCAGCAGCGTAGGTTGGGGACAGGGGGCCCTAGGCGGCGAGCAGTACTTC. The full variable domain, its missing parts supplied by reference TRBV9 and TRBJ2-7, is DSGVTQTPKHLITATGQRVTLRCSPRSGDLSVYWYQQSLDQGLQFLIQYYNGEERAKGNILERFSAQQFPDLHSELNLSSLELGDSALYFCASSVGWGQGALGGEQYFGPGTRLTVT.